The subject of this entry is one TCR beta chain. This CDR3 is 14 amino acids long. Per germline, CDR1 MNHEY and CDR2 SVGAGI. The V and J ends lost 6 bases and 9 bases, in that order; junction bases with no gene match: 6. This record belongs to a study of OX40 agonist ivuxolimab in advanced cancers. Study-level information: Patients' therapy was ivuxolimab, an antibody that acts as an agonist of OX40 (CD134). Partial responses were seen in three patients, one with hepatocellular carcinoma and two with cutaneous melanoma. A male proportion of approximately 83% was recorded, with mean age approximately 57 years and range roughly 23 to 79.

Assay used: immunoSEQ multiplex PCR; TCRdb lists only in-frame clones, some missing. Here the sample spans tens of thousands of clones, roughly 90% being singletons. The receptor was isolated from an adult with an advanced solid tumor such as melanoma, head and neck, liver or kidney cancer. The sequences come from CD4+ or CD8+ T cells sorted from blood, collected in a trial of the OX40 agonist ivuxolimab. The chain carries TRBV6-5 and TRBJ1-6, with 9 bases that match TRBD1. DNA for the CDR3: TGTGCCAGCAGGGGGACAGGGTCAGGTTCACCCCTCCACTTT. This gives the protein CASRGTGSGSPLHF.